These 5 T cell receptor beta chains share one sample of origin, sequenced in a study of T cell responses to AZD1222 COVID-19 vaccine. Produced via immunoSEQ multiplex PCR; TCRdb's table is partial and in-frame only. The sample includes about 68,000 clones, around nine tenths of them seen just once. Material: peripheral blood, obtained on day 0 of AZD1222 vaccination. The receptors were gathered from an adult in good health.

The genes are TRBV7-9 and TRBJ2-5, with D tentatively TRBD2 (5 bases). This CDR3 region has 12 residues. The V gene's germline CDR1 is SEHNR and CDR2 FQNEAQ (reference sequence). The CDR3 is CASRRTQETQYF. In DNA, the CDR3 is TGTGCAAGCCGGAGGACCCAAGAGACCCAGTACTTC.

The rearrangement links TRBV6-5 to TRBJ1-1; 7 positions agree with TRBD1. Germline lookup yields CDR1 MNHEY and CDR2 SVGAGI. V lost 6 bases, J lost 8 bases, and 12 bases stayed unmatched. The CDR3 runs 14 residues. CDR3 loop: CASSPLITGVEAFF. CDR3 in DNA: TGTGCCAGCAGCCCACTAATAACAGGGGTAGAAGCTTTCTTT.

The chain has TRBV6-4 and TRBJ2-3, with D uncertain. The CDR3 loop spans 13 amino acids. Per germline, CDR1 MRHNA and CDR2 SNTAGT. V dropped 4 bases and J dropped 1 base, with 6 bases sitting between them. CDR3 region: CASSAEGTDTQYF. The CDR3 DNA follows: TGTGCCAGCAGTGCCGAAGGCACAGATACGCAGTATTTT.

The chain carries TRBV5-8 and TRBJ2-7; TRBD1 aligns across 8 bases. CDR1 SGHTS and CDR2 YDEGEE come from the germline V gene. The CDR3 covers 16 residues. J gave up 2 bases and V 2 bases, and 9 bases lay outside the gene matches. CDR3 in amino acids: CASSFTGTGNTYEQYF. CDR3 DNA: TGTGCCAGCAGCTTTACCGGGACAGGTAATACCTACGAGCAGTACTTC.

In nucleotides, the CDR3 is TGTGCCAGCAGGGAGCGGGGTGACTTTCAAGAGACCCAGTACTTC. This encodes CASRERGDFQETQYF. The chain couples TRBV2 to TRBJ2-5; TRBD2 agrees at 7 bases. This CDR3 is built from 15 residues. The germline CDR1 and CDR2 sequences are SNHLY and FYNNEI. J lost 2 bases, V lost 6 bases, and 9 bases had no gene match. Based on the CDR3 plus reference TRBV2 and TRBJ2-5, the full variable domain is EPEVTQTPSHQVTQMGQEVILRCVPISNHLYFYWYRQILGQKVEFLVSFYNNEISEKSEIFDDQFSVERPDGSNFTLKIRSTKLEDSAMYFCASRERGDFQETQYFGPGTRLLVL.